Presented here are 27 T cell receptor beta chains from one specimen sequenced in a study of shared T cell receptors in the human thymus. Method: immunoSEQ multiplex PCR; TCRdb's copy keeps in-frame clones and lacks some. The sample consists of 630,000 or so clones, over 75% of them appearing once. The same specimen was also included in a second study, on human thymus T cells.

The sample taken for sequencing was thymocytes. The receptors originated from a boy in the first two years of life with a congenital heart defect.

The genes are TRBV13 and TRBJ2-7; D is uncertain. The CDR3 covers 11 residues. Germline CDR1 and CDR2: PRHDT and FYEKMQ (reference sequence). V lost 2 bases and J lost 7, with 6 bases in between. As DNA, the CDR3 is TGTGCCAGCAGCTTATTCGGGGAGCAGTACTTC. This sequence encodes CASSLFGEQYF.

This clone was counted a single time. V gene TRBV10-1 combines with J gene TRBJ2-1; TRBD2 matches 13 bases. After removal of 5 bases from V and 4 bases from J, the junction contained 5 bases not matched to a gene. The CDR3 totals 16 residues. Germline CDR1 and CDR2: WNHNN and SYGVQD (reference sequence). The CDR3 DNA reads as TGCGCCAGCAGTCCCGGGACTAGCGGGAAATACAATGAGCAGTTCTTC. Translation: CASSPGTSGKYNEQFF.

The chain has TRBV1 and TRBJ1-5. TRBV1 is listed as a pseudogene. CDR3 length: 18 amino acids. CDR3 DNA sequence: TGCACCAGCAGCCGATGCGACGCGGGCGGTGATAGCAATCAGCCCCAGCATTTT. This gives the protein CTSSRCDAGGDSNQPQHF.

Concerning this clone: The junction and the germline gene differ at one end; a read error may be behind it. Other DNA variants within this sample encode the same CDR3. The chain recombines TRBV6-5 with TRBJ1-6; maybe TRBD1 (5 bases). This CDR3 has 16 amino acids. Germline V gene data show CDR1 as MNHEY and CDR2 as SVGAGI. CDR3 DNA sequence: TGTGCCAGCAGTTACCTCCCCGACGACAGTAATTCCCCCCTCCACTTT. Translating it yields CASSYLPDDSNSPLHF.

The chain combines TRBV19 with TRBJ2-1, with D tentatively TRBD2 (5 bases). Germline assignment: CDR1 LNHDA and CDR2 SQIVND (reference sequence). CDR3 length: 14 amino acids. V dropped 7 bases and J dropped 5 bases, with 15 bases sitting between them. In nucleotides, the CDR3 is TGTGCCAGTAAAGCGGAGGCTCGGGACAATGAGCAGTTCTTC. This codes for CASKAEARDNEQFF.

This rearrangement joins TRBV19 to TRBJ2-1; the match to TRBD1 covers 10 bases. CDR1 is LNHDA and CDR2 is SQIVND in the germline V gene (reference sequence). The V and J ends lost 5 bases and 7 bases, in that order; junction bases with no gene match: 8. The CDR3 sequence is 15 residues long. The chain's CDR3 is CASSFRTGGENEQFF. The DNA for the CDR3 is TGTGCCAGTAGTTTTAGGACAGGGGGAGAGAATGAGCAGTTCTTC.

This clone has only one observation. The gene calls are TRBV4-1 and TRBJ2-7; 7 nucleotides agree with TRBD2. Germline CDR1 MGHRA, CDR2 YSYEKL. V shed 1 base, J shed 3 bases, and the junction held 6 bases outside the gene matches. This CDR3 has 15 residues. CDR3 nucleotides: TGCGCCAGCAGCCAAGCTCTAGCGGACCGCTACGAGCAGTACTTC. As protein: CASSQALADRYEQYF.

The chain combines TRBV19 with TRBJ2-7, with D perhaps matching TRBD2 (6 bases). Germline CDR1 reads LNHDA; CDR2 reads SQIVND (reference sequence). The CDR3 runs 15 residues. V dropped 4 bases and J dropped 4 bases, with 17 bases sitting between them. CDR3 sequence (DNA): TGTGCCAGTAGTACCGGGACTCATCGTCCGTACGAGCAGTACTTC. It encodes CASSTGTHRPYEQYF. The full variable domain, with the rest looked up from reference TRBV19 and TRBJ2-7, is DGGITQSPKYLFRKEGQNVTLSCEQNLNHDAMYWYRQDPGQGLRLIYYSQIVNDFQKGDIAEGYSVSREKKESFPLTVTSAQKNPTAFYLCASSTGTHRPYEQYFGPGTRLTVT.

The genes are TRBV5-5 and TRBJ1-1, with D unresolved. CDR1 SGHKS and CDR2 YYEKEE come from the germline V gene (reference sequence). The CDR3 is 15 residues long. Between the trimmed V and J ends, which lost 0 bases and 0 bases, there was a span of 9 bases. Written as DNA, the CDR3 is TGTGCCAGCAGCTTGGATATCCCCTTGAACACTGAAGCTTTCTTT. Protein sequence: CASSLDIPLNTEAFF.

The CDR3 region is CASSTSGSGEQYF. Written as DNA, the CDR3 is TGTGCCAGCAGTACTAGCGGGAGCGGCGAGCAGTACTTC. The V and J genes are TRBV27 and TRBJ2-7; 11 bases align to TRBD2. The CDR3 is 13 residues long. V lost 5 bases and J lost 6; bases outside the gene matches: 3. In germline, CDR1 is MNHEY, CDR2 SMNVEV (reference sequence).

The V gene is TRBV14, the J gene TRBJ1-4, with 9 positions matching TRBD1. CDR3 size: 20 residues. Losses at the gene ends were 3 bases for V and 8 bases for J; bases not matched to a gene: 22. CDR1 and CDR2 from the germline V gene are SGHDN and FVKESK. The CDR3, as DNA: TGTGCCAGCAGCCACCGAAGAGCCGGGACAGGGACGTCGATAGGAGAAAAACTGTTTTTT. Protein product: CASSHRRAGTGTSIGEKLFF.

This chain joins TRBV7-2 and TRBJ1-6; the match to TRBD1 covers 9 bases. CDR1 and CDR2 (germline): SGHTA, FQGNSA. CDR3 length equals 15 residues. V gave up 5 bases and J gave up 8 bases; unmatched junction bases: 7. The CDR3 is CASSEQGAQDSPLHF. Written as DNA, the CDR3 is TGTGCCAGCAGCGAACAGGGGGCACAGGATTCACCCCTCCACTTT.

The chain has TRBV5-4 and TRBJ1-4; 9 nucleotides align to TRBD1. With V trimmed by 4 bases and J by 1 base, 8 bases remained unmatched. Germline V gene sequence: CDR1 SGHNT, CDR2 YYREEE (reference sequence). This CDR3 contains 17 residues. In DNA form, the CDR3 reads TGTGCCAGCAGCGGTCCGGGACAGGGTGGAACTAATGAAAAACTGTTTTTT. Amino acids: CASSGPGQGGTNEKLFF.

This chain links TRBV5-1 with TRBJ2-7; 12 bases line up with TRBD2. This CDR3 contains 16 residues. The ends lost 3 bases at V and 6 bases at J; junction bases unmatched: 10. Looked up from germline, CDR1 is SGHRS and CDR2 is YFSETQ. The CDR3 loop reads CASSSSRLAGVVEQYF. CDR3 coding DNA: TGCGCCAGCAGCTCCTCCCGACTAGCGGGAGTGGTCGAGCAGTACTTC.

The chain couples TRBV4-3 to TRBJ2-1; weak D call: TRBD2 (7 bases). V gave up 3 bases and J gave up 5 bases, with 11 bases separating them. The CDR3 is 14 residues long. Germline V gives CDR1 LGHNA, CDR2 YSLEER. CDR3 protein: CASSHGGLDNEQFF. The CDR3 DNA reads as TGCGCCAGCAGCCACGGGGGGCTAGACAATGAGCAGTTCTTC.

V and J are TRBV6-5 and TRBJ2-7, with TRBD2 as a possible D gene (6 bases). Deletions cut 0 bases from V and 5 bases from J, with 11 bases between. This CDR3 spans 14 amino acids. The germline V gene has CDR1 MNHEY and CDR2 SVGAGI. For the CDR3, the DNA is TGTGCCAGCAGTTACTCGGGAGGACTCAACGAGCAGTACTTC. It specifies CASSYSGGLNEQYF.

This clone was detected a few times. The V call is TRBV28, the J call TRBJ2-1; TRBD1 matches 10 bases. V gave up 2 bases and J gave up 5 bases; unmatched junction bases: 9. Germline CDR1 and CDR2: MDHEN and SYDVKM. CDR3 size: 17 residues. CDR3 DNA: TGTGCCAGCAGTTTAAGGGTTGGGACAGGGGCGAACAATGAGCAGTTCTTC. It translates to CASSLRVGTGANNEQFF. The complete variable domain, with remaining parts taken from reference TRBV28 and TRBJ2-1, reads DVKVTQSSRYLVKRTGEKVFLECVQDMDHENMFWYRQDPGLGLRLIYFSYDVKMKEKGDIPEGYSVSREKKERFSLILESASTNQTSMYLCASSLRVGTGANNEQFFGPGTRLTVL.

Notes on this clone: One end of the junction fails to match germline, which may point to a read error. The V gene is TRBV28, the J gene TRBJ2-2; 8 nucleotides align to TRBD1. The CDR3 contains 14 residues. CDR1 and CDR2 from the germline V gene are MDHEN and SYDVKM. The CDR3 is CAGRGPGIKGELFF. CDR3 nucleotide sequence: TGTGCCGGCAGGGGGCCCGGTATTAAGGGGGAGCTGTTTTTT.

The V call is TRBV27, the J call TRBJ2-3; 8 nucleotides agree with TRBD1. Germline V gene sequence: CDR1 MNHEY, CDR2 SMNVEV (reference sequence). CDR3 length equals 20 residues. Trimming removed 5 bases from V and 2 bases from J; junction bases left unmatched: 21. As DNA, the CDR3 is TGTGCCAGCAGTGCCCCTGGAGACAGGGGATTGGGGTCCCACACAGATACGCAGTATTTT. Translating it yields CASSAPGDRGLGSHTDTQYF.

This chain joins TRBV19 and TRBJ1-1; D is perhaps TRBD1 (6 bases). V lost 1 base to trimming and J lost 3 bases, with 12 bases between them. This CDR3 spans 15 amino acids. CDR1 LNHDA and CDR2 SQIVND come from the germline V gene (reference sequence). The CDR3 is CASSIGGPGDTEAFF. The DNA of the CDR3 is TGTGCCAGTAGTATAGGGGGACCAGGGGACACTGAAGCTTTCTTT.

This chain joins TRBV4-1 and TRBJ2-1, with a tentative D call TRBD2 (5 bases). The CDR3 spans 16 residues. V lost 0 bases, J lost 4 bases, and 13 bases lay in between. Germline V lookup: CDR1 MGHRA, CDR2 YSYEKL. The chain's CDR3 is CASSQDQIEGYNEQFF. The CDR3 nucleotides read TGCGCCAGCAGCCAAGATCAGATTGAGGGTTACAATGAGCAGTTCTTC.

On this clone: Other nucleotide sequences from this sample produce the same CDR3. This chain joins TRBV5-1 and TRBJ2-7, with no clear D. V lost 5 bases and J lost 4, with 7 bases in between. CDR1 is SGHRS, CDR2 YFSETQ, per germline. The CDR3 has 11 residues. CDR3 nucleotide sequence: TGCGCCAGCAGTCCCGGGTACGAGCAGTACTTC. The encoded protein is CASSPGYEQYF.

The sample holds a few counts of this clone. The chain is built from TRBV30 and TRBJ1-2; 10 positions match TRBD1. The ends lost 4 bases at V and 2 bases at J; junction bases unmatched: 7. CDR1 and CDR2 (germline): GTSNPN, SVGIG (reference sequence). CDR3 length: 15 residues. CDR3 sequence: CAWKKGGQGNYGYTF. The CDR3 DNA follows: TGTGCCTGGAAGAAGGGGGGACAGGGGAACTATGGCTACACCTTC.

The chain is built from TRBV6-1 and TRBJ2-1; D gene unclear. CDR1 is MNHNS, CDR2 SASEGT, per germline. Trimming took 6 bases from V and 4 from J, leaving 16 bases between them. This CDR3 spans 15 amino acids. In DNA form, the CDR3 reads TGTGCCAGCAGGGGCCCCCACGTGCCTTACAATGAGCAGTTCTTC. The encoded protein is CASRGPHVPYNEQFF.

The rearrangement uses TRBV19 and TRBJ1-4; D not resolved. V lost 1 base and J 8 bases, leaving 11 bases between the germline ends. Germline CDR1 reads LNHDA; CDR2 reads SQIVND (reference sequence). The CDR3 runs to 14 residues. The CDR3: CASSIGPSYEKLFF. CDR3 DNA sequence: TGTGCCAGTAGTATAGGGCCGTCGTACGAAAAACTGTTTTTT.

The chain couples TRBV2 to TRBJ1-5, with 9 positions matching TRBD1. V lost 5 bases and J lost 12; bases outside the gene matches: 8. Germline V gives CDR1 SNHLY, CDR2 FYNNEI. The CDR3 length is 13 residues. CDR3 nucleotide sequence: TGTGCCAGCAGTAGAGGACAGGGGATGTTCCAGCATTTT. This translates into CASSRGQGMFQHF.

This clone was counted only a few times. The rearrangement joins TRBV6-1 to TRBJ1-1; D remains ambiguous. CDR1 is MNHNS, CDR2 SASEGT, per germline. V was pared by 0 bases and J by 4 bases, with 21 bases between. This CDR3 has 18 residues. CDR3 residues: CASSEAFWRNKAPTEAFF. DNA for the CDR3: TGTGCCAGCAGTGAAGCTTTTTGGAGGAACAAGGCTCCCACTGAAGCTTTCTTT.